This is a list of T cell receptor beta chains from one sample in a study of shared clonotypes between healthy human individuals. The assay was immunoSEQ multiplex PCR, and TCRdb's table has in-frame clones only and misses some. The sample has millions of clones; approximately 93% are singletons. The sequenced sample consisted of naive CD4+ T cells from PBMCs. These receptors were collected from a man younger than 35 in good health. Some clones in this sample may be carry-over from other donors' samples. CDR3s include the opening cysteine and the closing phenylalanine or tryptophan.

V gene: TRBV13; J gene: TRBJ2-7; CDR3 protein: CASSSSIAPRSYEQYF
V gene: TRBV29-1; J gene: TRBJ1-2; CDR3 protein: CSVTANYGYTF
V gene: TRBV11-3; J gene: TRBJ2-1; CDR3 protein: CASSPDTNNEQFF
V gene: TRBV2; J gene: TRBJ2-6; CDR3 protein: CASRGIGANVLTF
V gene: TRBV29-1; J gene: TRBJ2-7; CDR3 protein: CSVVDSWTSEQYF
V gene: TRBV4-1; J gene: TRBJ2-2; CDR3 protein: CASSRSETNTGELFF
V gene: TRBV5-1; J gene: TRBJ2-5; CDR3 protein: CASSLLGQPQETQYF
V gene: TRBV11-3; J gene: TRBJ2-1; CDR3 protein: CASSSNYNEQFF
V gene: TRBV2; J gene: TRBJ2-1; CDR3 protein: CASSEALRTSEQFF
V gene: TRBV4-3; J gene: TRBJ2-1; CDR3 protein: CASSQIVGTGGADEQFF
V gene: TRBV5-1; J gene: TRBJ2-7; CDR3 protein: CASSLAVTVTYEQYF
V gene: TRBV4-3; J gene: TRBJ2-1; CDR3 protein: CASSQDINGPPGEQFF
V gene: TRBV10-3; J gene: TRBJ2-5; CDR3 protein: CATKYRGTDQETQYF
V gene: TRBV7-8; J gene: TRBJ2-7; CDR3 protein: CASSLFSSFRIDIEQYF
V gene: TRBV4-1; J gene: TRBJ1-2; CDR3 protein: CASSPTVNYGYTF
V gene: TRBV10-3; J gene: TRBJ2-7; CDR3 protein: CAISDDRTTDEQYF
V gene: TRBV30; J gene: TRBJ1-6; CDR3 protein: CAWRKTGSSYNSPLHF
V gene: TRBV19; J gene: TRBJ1-1; CDR3 protein: CATQDRASTEAFF
V gene: TRBV5-4; J gene: TRBJ2-7; CDR3 protein: CASSLSPGTSGSYEQYF
V gene: TRBV5-1; J gene: TRBJ2-4; CDR3 protein: CASSLADSSHEIQYF
V gene: TRBV5-4; J gene: TRBJ1-1; CDR3 protein: CASSLVEVTTEAFF
V gene: TRBV7-3; J gene: TRBJ2-5; CDR3 protein: CASSWGQQETQYF
V gene: TRBV7-9; J gene: TRBJ2-3; CDR3 protein: CASGVWGEDTQYF
V gene: TRBV5-1; J gene: TRBJ2-3; CDR3 protein: CASSLAGTSGNTDTQYF
V gene: TRBV25-1; J gene: TRBJ2-7; CDR3 protein: CASSALPHGTRRYEQYF
V gene: TRBV1; J gene: TRBJ1-5; CDR3 protein: CTSSQVKGINQPQHF
V gene: TRBV7-9; J gene: TRBJ2-7; CDR3 protein: CASSFGGSYEQYF
V gene: TRBV7-3; J gene: TRBJ2-1; CDR3 protein: CASCLPPRTSGVDNEQFF
V gene: TRBV11-2; J gene: TRBJ2-1; CDR3 protein: CASSSRTSDYNEQFF
V gene: TRBV5-6; J gene: TRBJ2-3; CDR3 protein: CASSSDRGADTQYF
V gene: TRBV21-1; J gene: TRBJ1-5; CDR3 protein: CASSKEDGTGGFVGNQPQHF
V gene: TRBV9; J gene: TRBJ2-3; CDR3 protein: CASSVGLSYTDTQYF
V gene: TRBV28; J gene: TRBJ2-7; CDR3 protein: CASSLILWEGSYEQYF
V gene: TRBV30; J gene: TRBJ1-1; CDR3 protein: CAWMEWGMNTEAFF
V gene: TRBV29-1; J gene: TRBJ2-7; CDR3 protein: CSVAGTYSYEQYF
V gene: TRBV6-1; J gene: TRBJ2-2; CDR3 protein: CASSEPGGVSGELFF
V gene: TRBV27; J gene: TRBJ1-1; CDR3 protein: CASTIRAGGNTEAFF
V gene: TRBV11-2; J gene: TRBJ1-2; CDR3 protein: CASSLGQGAYGYTF
V gene: TRBV5-4; J gene: TRBJ1-4; CDR3 protein: CASSSPETTNEKLFF
V gene: TRBV28; J gene: TRBJ2-7; CDR3 protein: CASNPSGTNYEQYF
V gene: TRBV28; J gene: TRBJ2-7; CDR3 protein: CASSFISRAARYEQYF
V gene: TRBV28; J gene: TRBJ2-5; CDR3 protein: CASSLWLGLAETQYF
V gene: TRBV29-1; J gene: TRBJ2-3; CDR3 protein: CSVDGRFTDTQYF
V gene: TRBV28; J gene: TRBJ2-7; CDR3 protein: CASSFRDRRLYEQYF
V gene: TRBV29-1; J gene: TRBJ2-2; CDR3 protein: CSVANTGELFF
V gene: TRBV28; J gene: TRBJ2-5; CDR3 protein: CASRGDSGRRETQYF
V gene: TRBV15; J gene: TRBJ2-1; CDR3 protein: CATNEGKRSYNEQFF
V gene: TRBV28; J gene: TRBJ2-5; CDR3 protein: CASVGVPQETQYF
V gene: TRBV6-5; J gene: TRBJ1-5; CDR3 protein: CASSLGPVNQPQHF
V gene: TRBV5-6; J gene: TRBJ2-3; CDR3 protein: CASSLPGQGANPTDTQYF
V gene: TRBV4-3; J gene: TRBJ1-2; CDR3 protein: CASSQDLVQETYGYTF
V gene: TRBV6-5; J gene: TRBJ2-7; CDR3 protein: CASRSRGRDEQYF
V gene: TRBV11-3; J gene: TRBJ1-3; CDR3 protein: CASSLGASGNTIYF